The 8 T cell receptor beta chains given below trace back to one sample, sequenced in a study of cytomegalovirus exposure and HLA in healthy donors. PCR was performed using 60 Vbeta and 13 Jbeta primers. Data came from immunoSEQ multiplex PCR; TCRdb stores just in-frame clones and leaves some out. This sample yields 90,000 to 100,000 clones, of which roughly 69% are seen a single time; roughly 2.6% belongs to the top ten. The sample comprised PBMCs. The receptors here all came from a man between 50 and 59 years old in good health and CMV-seronegative.

The rearrangement uses TRBV5-1 and TRBJ2-5; a weak D match, TRBD1 (6 bases). Deletions cut 0 bases from V and 7 bases from J, with 16 bases between. Germline assignment: CDR1 SGHRS and CDR2 YFSETQ. This CDR3 region has 15 residues. CDR3: CASSLVPGAFGTQYF. As DNA, the CDR3 is TGCGCCAGCAGCTTGGTTCCAGGGGCTTTCGGGACCCAGTACTTC.

This chain uses TRBV7-3 with TRBJ1-2, with D maybe TRBD1 (6 bases). V was shortened by 3 bases and J by 4 bases, with 9 bases between the two germline ends. The CDR3 has 13 residues. The germline V gene has CDR1 SGHTA and CDR2 FQGTGA. The CDR3, as DNA: TGTGCCAGCAGCTTTAGACAGGCCTATGGCTACACCTTC. This gives the protein CASSFRQAYGYTF.

This chain links TRBV5-1 with TRBJ2-1; the match to TRBD2 covers 8 bases. The CDR3 totals 14 residues. Per germline, CDR1 SGHRS and CDR2 YFSETQ. The junction had 10 bases not matched to a gene; V was cut back by 7 bases and J by 7 bases. The DNA for the CDR3 is TGCGCCAGCGGCCCCGGGGGGGGCGAAAATGAGCAGTTCTTC. Its protein product is CASGPGGGENEQFF.

This chain joins TRBV7-2 and TRBJ2-1, with 10 bases lining up with TRBD2. V lost 3 bases and J lost 5; bases outside the gene matches: 4. CDR3 length: 15 residues. Germline CDR1 SGHTA, CDR2 FQGNSA. The CDR3 protein is CASSFRTSGNNEQFF. The CDR3 DNA sequence: TGTGCCAGCAGCTTCAGGACTAGCGGAAACAATGAGCAGTTCTTC.

The chain combines TRBV7-2 with TRBJ2-1, with 8 bases identical to TRBD2. Germline CDR1 SGHTA, CDR2 FQGNSA. This CDR3 comprises 16 residues. V dropped 5 bases and J dropped 1; count of bases not matched to a gene: 7. CDR3 DNA sequence: TGTGCCAGCAGCCTAACCGGGACTAGATCCTACAATGAGCAGTTCTTC. This translates into CASSLTGTRSYNEQFF.

With regard to this clone: The identical CDR3 is also encoded by other nucleotide sequences in the sample. The chain is built from TRBV5-1 and TRBJ2-1; D is possibly TRBD2 (5 bases). The CDR3 is 12 residues long. CDR1 and CDR2 from the germline V gene are SGHRS and YFSETQ. V was clipped by 2 bases and J by 10 bases, with 10 bases between them. CDR3 bases: TGCGCCAGCAGCTTAGAACGCGGGGAGCAGTTCTTC. Encoded protein: CASSLERGEQFF.

The rearrangement links TRBV5-8 to TRBJ2-3; a possible D gene is TRBD1 (6 bases). Germline V CDR1 and CDR2: SGHTS, YDEGEE. Trimming stripped 5 bases from V and 3 bases from J, with 16 bases between. The CDR3 sequence is 15 residues long. CDR3 nucleotide sequence: TGTGCCAGCAGTTTTGCCCTAGACAGGACAGATACGCAGTATTTT. Translation: CASSFALDRTDTQYF.

This clone was counted between two and nine times. This rearrangement joins TRBV13 to TRBJ2-7; maybe TRBD2 (5 bases). Germline V gene lookup returns CDR1 PRHDT and CDR2 FYEKMQ (reference sequence). The CDR3 consists of 13 residues. Deletions cut 2 bases from V and 2 bases from J, with 7 bases between. The CDR3 bases are TGTGCCAGCAGCTTAACGGGAACCTACGAGCAGTACTTC. Amino acids: CASSLTGTYEQYF.